These 11 T cell receptor beta chains came from one sample sequenced in a study of OX40 agonist ivuxolimab in advanced cancers. Measured with immunoSEQ multiplex PCR; TCRdb has only the in-frame clones, and not every one. This table has about 89,000 clones, more than 85% appearing once. Source: CD4+ or CD8+ T cells sorted from blood, taken in a trial of the OX40 agonist ivuxolimab. The receptor set was obtained from an adult with an advanced solid tumor such as melanoma, head and neck, liver or kidney cancer.

The chain uses TRBV7-2 and TRBJ2-1, with 9 nucleotides matching TRBD2. The CDR3 length is 16 residues. V lost 1 base and J lost 7; bases outside the gene matches: 8. CDR1 is SGHTA, CDR2 FQGNSA, per germline. The CDR3 DNA reads TGTGCCAGCAGCTTAGTAGGCGGGAGGGCCGAGAATGAGCAGTTCTTC. The encoded protein is CASSLVGGRAENEQFF.

The chain is built from TRBV11-2 and TRBJ1-1, with D possibly TRBD1 on 5 matching bases. The CDR3 contains 15 residues. V was pared by 0 bases and J by 0 bases, with 8 bases between. The germline gives CDR1 SGHAT, CDR2 FQNNGV. CDR3 nucleotide sequence: TGTGCCAGCAGCTTAGAGCGGGGCATGAACACTGAAGCTTTCTTT. It is translated as CASSLERGMNTEAFF.

The chain uses TRBV6-5 and TRBJ1-6, with D possibly being TRBD1 (5 bases). CDR1 and CDR2 from the germline V gene are MNHEY and SVGAGI. Trimming pared 8 bases from V and 9 bases from J, leaving 17 bases between. The CDR3 spans 14 residues. The CDR3 DNA sequence: TGTGCCAGCCAAAGGGGTGCCCAATTTTCACCCCTCCACTTT. It is translated as CASQRGAQFSPLHF.

This chain joins TRBV29-1 and TRBJ1-3; 10 bases map to TRBD1. After removal of 7 bases from V and 6 bases from J, the junction contained 9 bases not matched to a gene. Germline loops: CDR1 SQVTM, CDR2 ANQGSEA. CDR3 size: 14 residues. The CDR3 region has the DNA TGCAGCGCAGACAGAGGGACAGGGGAAAACACCATATATTTT. This translates into CSADRGTGENTIYF. The full variable domain, completed using reference TRBV29-1 and TRBJ1-3, is SAVISQKPSRDICQRGTSLTIQCQVDSQVTMMFWYRQQPGQSLTLIATANQGSEATYESGFVIDKFPISRPNLTFSTLTVSNMSPEDSSIYLCSADRGTGENTIYFGEGSWLTVV.

The gene calls are TRBV13 and TRBJ1-5; D gene unclear. The ends were cut back, 3 bases at V and 6 bases at J, with 6 bases in the middle. Germline V CDR1 and CDR2: PRHDT, FYEKMQ (reference sequence). The CDR3 length is 12 residues. The CDR3 DNA is TGTGCCAGCAGCTTTAGTGGTCAGCCCCAGCATTTT. It yields the protein CASSFSGQPQHF.

The V gene is TRBV6-1, the J gene TRBJ1-2; 8 nucleotides agree with TRBD1. V dropped 4 bases and J dropped 2; count of bases not matched to a gene: 6. Germline CDR1 is MNHNS and CDR2 is SASEGT. The CDR3 length is 15 residues. The CDR3 loop reads CASSARTGRNYGYTF. CDR3 nucleotides: TGTGCCAGCAGTGCTCGGACAGGGAGGAACTATGGCTACACCTTC.

The chain is built from TRBV19 and TRBJ2-1; TRBD1 might be the D (7 bases). The CDR3 is made up of 16 amino acids. Trimming cost V 5 bases and J 10 bases, with 24 bases left between them. Per germline, CDR1 LNHDA and CDR2 SQIVND (reference sequence). CDR3 sequence: CASSPQKWRDRDEQFF. CDR3 bases: TGTGCCAGTAGTCCGCAAAAATGGCGGGACAGAGACGAGCAGTTCTTC.

The chain links TRBV7-2 to TRBJ1-2; a weak D match, TRBD1 (5 bases). This CDR3 region has 13 residues. V gave up 2 bases and J gave up 7 bases, with 11 bases separating them. Germline-derived CDR1 and CDR2 are SGHTA and FQGNSA. CDR3 sequence reads: CASSLISGAGYTF. For the CDR3, the DNA is TGTGCCAGCAGCTTAATTTCTGGGGCTGGCTACACCTTC.

V gene TRBV9 combines with J gene TRBJ1-1, with D hard to call. The CDR3 is 16 residues long. CDR1 and CDR2 (germline): SGDLS, YYNGEE. V lost 2 bases and J lost 4, with 18 bases in between. The CDR3 loop is CASSVGMGKESTEAFF. The CDR3 nucleotides read TGTGCCAGCAGCGTGGGTATGGGGAAGGAGAGCACTGAAGCTTTCTTT.

The CDR3 DNA reads as TGCGCCAGCAGCCAACTCCGTCTGGACAGGACGTACTATGGCTACACCTTC. Its protein product is CASSQLRLDRTYYGYTF. This sequence joins TRBV4-1 and TRBJ1-2; 7 bases are a match to TRBD1. Per germline, CDR1 MGHRA and CDR2 YSYEKL. The CDR3 loop spans 17 amino acids. J lost 3 bases, V lost 2 bases, and 12 bases had no gene match.

J is TRBJ2-7 and V is TRBV2, with a possible D match to TRBD2 (5 bases). The CDR3 extends over 12 amino acids. The V gene's germline CDR1 is SNHLY and CDR2 FYNNEI. V was cut by 8 bases and J by 2 bases, with 10 bases left in between. Written as DNA, the CDR3 is TGTGCCAGCGGGGAGACCGCCTACGAGCAGTACTTC. Translating it yields CASGETAYEQYF. Full variable domain (missing parts from reference TRBV2 and TRBJ2-7): EPEVTQTPSHQVTQMGQEVILRCVPISNHLYFYWYRQILGQKVEFLVSFYNNEISEKSEIFDDQFSVERPDGSNFTLKIRSTKLEDSAMYFCASGETAYEQYFGPGTRLTVT.